The clone carrying this TCR beta chain turned up a few times. Its antigen is undetermined. 60 Vbeta and 13 Jbeta primers were used in PCR. Sequencing used immunoSEQ multiplex PCR; TCRdb keeps in-frame clones, though not all of them. This sample carries fewer than 200,000 clones, 75% of them seen once, and the ten largest clones take under 3%. This sample was taken from a study of cytomegalovirus exposure and HLA in healthy donors. Study observations and caveats: Most CMV-associated TCR beta chains appeared HLA-restricted in a later analysis.

It was healthy bone marrow donors who served as donors. V lost 6 bases and J 1 base, leaving 13 bases between the germline ends. CDR1 is SGHVS, CDR2 FQNEAQ, per germline. The CDR3 sequence is 15 residues long. This sequence was found in a woman aged 50 to 60 in good health and CMV-seropositive. Input material: PBMCs. The V gene is TRBV7-8, the J gene TRBJ1-5, with D perhaps matching TRBD1 (6 bases). This CDR3 is CASREERGSNQPQHF. The CDR3 DNA sequence: TGTGCCAGCAGGGAAGAAAGGGGGAGCAATCAGCCCCAGCATTTT.